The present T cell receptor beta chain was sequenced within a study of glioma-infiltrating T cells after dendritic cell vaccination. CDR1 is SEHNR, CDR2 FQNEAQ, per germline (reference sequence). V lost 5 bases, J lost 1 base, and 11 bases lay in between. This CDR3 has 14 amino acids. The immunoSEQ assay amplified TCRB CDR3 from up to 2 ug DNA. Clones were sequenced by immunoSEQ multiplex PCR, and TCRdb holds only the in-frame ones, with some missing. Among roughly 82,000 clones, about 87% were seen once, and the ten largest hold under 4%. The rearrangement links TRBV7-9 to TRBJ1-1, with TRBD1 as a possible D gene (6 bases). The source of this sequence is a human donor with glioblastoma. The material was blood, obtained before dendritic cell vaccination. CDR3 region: CASSTGTANTEAFF. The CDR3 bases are TGTGCCAGCAGCACAGGGACCGCGAACACTGAAGCTTTCTTT.